The T cell receptor (beta chain) under discussion was sequenced for a study of OX40 agonist ivuxolimab in advanced cancers. Per germline, CDR1 MNHNY and CDR2 SVGAGI (reference sequence). Trimming left V 2 bases short and J 4 bases short, with 9 bases between. The CDR3 consists of 13 residues. The data were produced by immunoSEQ multiplex PCR, yet TCRdb's version contains in-frame clones alone and is incomplete. The sample has about 100,000 clones; about 80% are singletons. The sample in question was CD4+ or CD8+ T cells sorted from blood, obtained in a trial of the OX40 agonist ivuxolimab. This TCR was recovered from an adult with an advanced solid tumor such as melanoma, head and neck, liver or kidney cancer. The genes are TRBV6-6 and TRBJ2-7, with a possible D match to TRBD1 (6 bases). The DNA for the CDR3 is TGTGCCAGCAGTTACGGGGGCCGGTACGAGCAGTACTTC. Its translation is CASSYGGRYEQYF.